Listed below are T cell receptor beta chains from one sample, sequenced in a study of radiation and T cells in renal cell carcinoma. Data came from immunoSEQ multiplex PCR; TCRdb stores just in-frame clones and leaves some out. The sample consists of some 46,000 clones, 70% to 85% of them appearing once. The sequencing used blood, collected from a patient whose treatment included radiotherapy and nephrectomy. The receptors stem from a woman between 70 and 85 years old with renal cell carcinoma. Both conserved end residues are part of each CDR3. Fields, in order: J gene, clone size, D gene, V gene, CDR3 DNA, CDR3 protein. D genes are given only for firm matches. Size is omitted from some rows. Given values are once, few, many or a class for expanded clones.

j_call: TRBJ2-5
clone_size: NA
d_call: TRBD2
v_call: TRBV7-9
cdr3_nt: TGTGCCAGCAGCTTACAGGGCGGGAGGGAGACCCAGTACTTC
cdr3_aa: CASSLQGGRETQYF

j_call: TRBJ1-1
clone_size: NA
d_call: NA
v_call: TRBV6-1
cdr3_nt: TGTGCCAGCAGCCTAGTGAGAGGGGCTGAAGCTTTCTTT
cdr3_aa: CASSLVRGAEAFF

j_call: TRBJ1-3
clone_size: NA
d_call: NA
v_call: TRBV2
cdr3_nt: TGTGCCAGCAGTGCGACAGGCGGAAACACCATATATTTT
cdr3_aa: CASSATGGNTIYF

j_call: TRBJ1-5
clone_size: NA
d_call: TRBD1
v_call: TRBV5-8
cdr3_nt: TGTGCCAGCAGCATACAGGGGACGGGGAGCAATCAGCCCCAGCATTTT
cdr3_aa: CASSIQGTGSNQPQHF

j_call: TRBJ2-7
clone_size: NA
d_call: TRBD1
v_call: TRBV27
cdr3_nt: TGTGCCAGCAGTTCCGGGACAGTTTCCTACGAGCAGTACTTC
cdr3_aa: CASSSGTVSYEQYF

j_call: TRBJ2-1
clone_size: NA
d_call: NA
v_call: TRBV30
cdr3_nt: TGTGCCTGGAACCCCTCTCCCGCCGATGAGCAGTTCTTC
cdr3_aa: CAWNPSPADEQFF

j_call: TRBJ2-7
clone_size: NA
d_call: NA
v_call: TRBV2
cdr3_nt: TGTGCCAGCAGTGAAGGAAAGGTCACCTTCTCCTACGAGCAGTACTTC
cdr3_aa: CASSEGKVTFSYEQYF

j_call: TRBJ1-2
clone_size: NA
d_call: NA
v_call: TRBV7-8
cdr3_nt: TGTGCCAGCAGCCCCCTACTGGGGGAAGGCTACACCTTC
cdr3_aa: CASSPLLGEGYTF

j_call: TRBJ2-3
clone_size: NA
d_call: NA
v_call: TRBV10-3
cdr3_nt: TGTGCCACTAGAGACACAGATACGCAGTATTTT
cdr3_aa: CATRDTDTQYF

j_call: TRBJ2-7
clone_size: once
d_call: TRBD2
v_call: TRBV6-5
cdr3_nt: TGTGCCAGCAGTTACTCGATAGGGGCGGGAGAAGAGGGGCAGTACTTC
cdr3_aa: CASSYSIGAGEEGQYF

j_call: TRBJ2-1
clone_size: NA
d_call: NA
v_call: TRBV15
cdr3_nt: TGTGCCACCAGCGGCCGGGACAAAGAAGGGATAAGCTCCTACAATGAGCAGTTCTTC
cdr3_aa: CATSGRDKEGISSYNEQFF

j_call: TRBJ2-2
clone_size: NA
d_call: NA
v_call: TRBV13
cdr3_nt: TGTGCCAGCAGCGGCGGAGCCGGGGAGCTGTTTTTT
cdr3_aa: CASSGGAGELFF

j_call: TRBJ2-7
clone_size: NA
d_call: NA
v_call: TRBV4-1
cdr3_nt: TGCGCCAGCAGCCAAGATACGGGCGGGACCTACGAGCAGTACTTC
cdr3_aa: CASSQDTGGTYEQYF

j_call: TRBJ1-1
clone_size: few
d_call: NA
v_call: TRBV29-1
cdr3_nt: TGCAGCGTTACACCTCTAAGGAACACTGAAGCTTTCTTT
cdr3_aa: CSVTPLRNTEAFF

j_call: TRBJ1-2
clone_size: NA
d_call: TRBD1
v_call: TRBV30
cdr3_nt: TGTGCCTGGACGTATTCGGGCAGGGGGGGCAGTGGCTACACCTTC
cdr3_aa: CAWTYSGRGGSGYTF

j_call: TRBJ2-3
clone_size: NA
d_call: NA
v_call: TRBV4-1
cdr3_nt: TGCGCCAGCAGCCAAGGTTTGTCAGATACGCAGTATTTT
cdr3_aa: CASSQGLSDTQYF

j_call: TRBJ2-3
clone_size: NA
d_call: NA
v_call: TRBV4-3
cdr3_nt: TGCGCCAGCAGCCAAGAGAAGACAGGAGGGGCAGATACGCAGTATTTT
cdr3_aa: CASSQEKTGGADTQYF

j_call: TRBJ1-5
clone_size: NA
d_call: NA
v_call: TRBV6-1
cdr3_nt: TGTGCCAGCAGTACAGACTATAGCAATCAGCCCCAGCATTTT
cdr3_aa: CASSTDYSNQPQHF

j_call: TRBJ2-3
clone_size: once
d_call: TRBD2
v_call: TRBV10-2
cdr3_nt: TGCGCCAGCAGTCCGACTAGCGGGGCAACAGATACGCAGTATTTT
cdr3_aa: CASSPTSGATDTQYF

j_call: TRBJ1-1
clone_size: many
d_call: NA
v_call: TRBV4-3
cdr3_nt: TGCGCCAGCAGCCAAGGACAGGATAGGGCTGAAGCTTTCTTT
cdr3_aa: CASSQGQDRAEAFF

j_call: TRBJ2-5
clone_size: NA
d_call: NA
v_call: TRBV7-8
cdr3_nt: TGTGCCAGCAGCCCCTATGAGACCCAGTACTTC
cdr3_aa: CASSPYETQYF

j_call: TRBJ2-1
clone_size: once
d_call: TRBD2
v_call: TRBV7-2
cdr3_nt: TGTGCCAGCAGGCCCACTAGCGGCCTCAATGAGCAGTTCTTC
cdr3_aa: CASRPTSGLNEQFF

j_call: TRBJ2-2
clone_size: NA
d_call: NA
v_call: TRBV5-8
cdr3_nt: TGTGCCAGCAGCTTCGGATTCCAGGCGGAGCTGTTTTTT
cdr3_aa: CASSFGFQAELFF

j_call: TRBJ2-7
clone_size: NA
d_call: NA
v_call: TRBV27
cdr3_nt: TGTGCCAGCAGTTTATCGGGGCTATACGAGCAGTACTTC
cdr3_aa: CASSLSGLYEQYF

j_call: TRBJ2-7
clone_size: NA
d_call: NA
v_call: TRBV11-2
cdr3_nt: TGTGCCAGCAGCTTAGTGGCAGGAACATACCGTGAGCAGTACTTC
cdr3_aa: CASSLVAGTYREQYF

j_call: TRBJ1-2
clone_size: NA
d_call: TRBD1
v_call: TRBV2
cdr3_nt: TGTGCCAGCAGTGGGGACAGGACTTATGGCTACACCTTC
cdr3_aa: CASSGDRTYGYTF

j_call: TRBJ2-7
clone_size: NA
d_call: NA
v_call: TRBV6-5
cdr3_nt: TGTGCCAGCAGAACCACAGATCTCTACTCCTACGAGCAGTACTTC
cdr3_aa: CASRTTDLYSYEQYF

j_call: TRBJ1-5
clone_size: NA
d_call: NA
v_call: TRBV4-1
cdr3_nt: TGCGCCAGCAGCCAAGGGGATTCGAATCAGCCCCAGCATTTT
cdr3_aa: CASSQGDSNQPQHF

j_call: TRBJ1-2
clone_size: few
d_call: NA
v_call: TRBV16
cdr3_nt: TGTGCCAGCAGCCAGGACAGTTATGGCTACACCTTC
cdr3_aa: CASSQDSYGYTF

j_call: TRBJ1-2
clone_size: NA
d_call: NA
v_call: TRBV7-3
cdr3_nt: TGTGCCAGCAGCTTAGGCCAGGGCTATGGCTACACCTTC
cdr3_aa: CASSLGQGYGYTF

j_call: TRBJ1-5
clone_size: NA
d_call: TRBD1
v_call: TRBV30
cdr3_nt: TGTGCCTGGAGTAGGCCACAGGGGGCTGGACAGCCCCAGCATTTT
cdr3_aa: CAWSRPQGAGQPQHF

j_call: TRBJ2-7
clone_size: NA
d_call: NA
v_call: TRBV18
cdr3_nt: TGTGCCAGCTCCCTAGCAGGACTGTCCTACGAGCAGTACTTC
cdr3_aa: CASSLAGLSYEQYF

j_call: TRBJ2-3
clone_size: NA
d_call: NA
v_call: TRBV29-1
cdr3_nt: TGCAGCGTTGATGAGGGATCGGACACGCAGTATTTT
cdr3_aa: CSVDEGSDTQYF

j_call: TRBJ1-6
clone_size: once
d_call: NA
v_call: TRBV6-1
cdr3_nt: TGTGCCAGCGATCGACGGGACGGATCACCCCTCCACTTT
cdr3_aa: CASDRRDGSPLHF

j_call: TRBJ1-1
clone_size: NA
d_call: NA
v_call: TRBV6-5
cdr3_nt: TGTGCCAGCATCCCCAGACAGCTTGAAGCTTTCTTT
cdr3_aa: CASIPRQLEAFF

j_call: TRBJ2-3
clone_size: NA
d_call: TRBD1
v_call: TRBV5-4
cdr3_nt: TGTGCCAGCAGCTTTCAGGGACAGGGTACAGATACGCAGTATTTT
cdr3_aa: CASSFQGQGTDTQYF

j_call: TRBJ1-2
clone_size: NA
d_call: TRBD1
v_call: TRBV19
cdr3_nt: TGTGCCAGTACCGTCCGGGACAGGGGACCCTATGGCTACACCTTC
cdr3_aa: CASTVRDRGPYGYTF

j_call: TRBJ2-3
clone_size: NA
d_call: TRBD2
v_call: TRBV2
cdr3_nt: TGTGCCAGCACCCATGTAGGACTAGCGGGGGACCCGAGCACAGATACGCAGTATTTT
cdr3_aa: CASTHVGLAGDPSTDTQYF

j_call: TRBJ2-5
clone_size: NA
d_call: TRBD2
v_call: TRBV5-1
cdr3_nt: TGCGCCAGCAGCCAGGGACTAGCGGGGGAACAAGAGACCCAGTACTTC
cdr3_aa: CASSQGLAGEQETQYF

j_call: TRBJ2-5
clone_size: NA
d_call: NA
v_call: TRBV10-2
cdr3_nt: TGCGCCAGCAGGGGAGCCGGGGTTCAAGAGACCCAGTACTTC
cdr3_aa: CASRGAGVQETQYF

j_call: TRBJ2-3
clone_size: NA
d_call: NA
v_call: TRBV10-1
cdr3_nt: TGCGCCAGCAGCCTCCGGGACCCCAGCACAGATACGCAGTATTTT
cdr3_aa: CASSLRDPSTDTQYF

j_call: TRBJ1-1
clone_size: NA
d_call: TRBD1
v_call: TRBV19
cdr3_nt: TGTGCCAGTAGTCCCCGGACAGGACCCATGAACACTGAAGCTTTCTTT
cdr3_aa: CASSPRTGPMNTEAFF

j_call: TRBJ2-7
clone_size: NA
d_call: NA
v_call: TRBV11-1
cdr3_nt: TGTGCCAGCAGCCCTGGGCCGGTGGCCTACGAGCAGTACTTC
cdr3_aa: CASSPGPVAYEQYF

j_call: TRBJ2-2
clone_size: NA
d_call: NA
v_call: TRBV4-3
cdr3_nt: TGCGCCAGCAGCCAAGCGGGCAGGGTAAACACCGGGGAGCTGTTTTTT
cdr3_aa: CASSQAGRVNTGELFF

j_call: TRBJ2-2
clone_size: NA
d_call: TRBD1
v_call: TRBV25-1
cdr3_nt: TGTGCCAGCAGTGCCGAGGGACAGGGCGCCGGGGAGCTGTTTTTT
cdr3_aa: CASSAEGQGAGELFF

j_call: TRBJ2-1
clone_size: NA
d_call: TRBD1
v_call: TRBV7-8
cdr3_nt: TGTGCCAGCAGATACGACCAAGGGGGCGTAGGGCAGTTCTTC
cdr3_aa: CASRYDQGGVGQFF

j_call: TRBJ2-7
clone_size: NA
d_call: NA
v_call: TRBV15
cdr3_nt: TGTGCCACCAGCAGAGACCTGGACGCTGACTCCTACGAGCAGTACTTC
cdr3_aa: CATSRDLDADSYEQYF

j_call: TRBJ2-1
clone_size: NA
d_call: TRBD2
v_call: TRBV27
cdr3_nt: TGTGCCAGCAGTTTATTTACGGGGAGGGCCGCTACGAAAAATGAGCAGTTCTTC
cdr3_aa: CASSLFTGRAATKNEQFF

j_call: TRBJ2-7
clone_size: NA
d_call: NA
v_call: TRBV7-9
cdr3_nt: TGTGCCAGCAGCTTAGGCCAATCCTCCTACGAGCAGTACTTC
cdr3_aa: CASSLGQSSYEQYF